A single sample gave rise to the 8 T cell receptor beta chains below, sequenced in a study of blood T cell repertoires in COVID-19 (dated by TCRdb to the early 2020s). To prepare the library, the immunoSEQ multiplex PCR assay was applied. The table was pulled from immuneACCESS by TCRdb, which kept in-frame rearrangements only. Such tables lose some clones; where checked, under half of the loss comes from unresolved V genes, and the rest has no known cause. The sample profile shows fewer than 350,000 clones; around 86% of them were found once. The ten largest clones take up 2% to 2.5% of the sample. The specimen was peripheral blood. The receptors were gathered from a woman in her thirties who had recovered from COVID-19.

This CDR3 is CASSPPPGGDEQYF. The CDR3 DNA sequence: TGTGCCAGCAGCCCTCCGCCAGGGGGTGACGAGCAGTACTTC. The chain uses TRBV28 and TRBJ2-7; 7 bases fit TRBD1. This CDR3 is built from 14 residues. CDR1 and CDR2 (germline): MDHEN, SYDVKM. Unmatched junction bases numbered 10, after V lost 6 bases and J lost 5 bases.

The chain uses TRBV24-1 and TRBJ1-4; 10 positions agree with TRBD1. The V segment lost 4 bases and the J segment 11 bases; nucleotides outside the gene matches: 15. This CDR3 spans 17 amino acids. Germline V gene lookup returns CDR1 KGHDR and CDR2 SFDVKD. CDR3 bases: TGTGCCACCAGTGAGACGAGTACCGGGACAGGGGTAGGGAAACTGTTTTTT. This translates into CATSETSTGTGVGKLFF.

The chain employs TRBV30 and TRBJ2-6; 7 nucleotides agree with TRBD2. V lost 5 bases to trimming and J lost 2 bases; unmatched junction nucleotides: 3. Per the germline V gene, CDR1 is GTSNPN and CDR2 is SVGIG (reference sequence). This CDR3 has 14 amino acids. In nucleotides, the CDR3 is TGTGCCTGGGGGAGGGTGGCTGGGGCCAACGTCCTGACTTTC. Translation gives CAWGRVAGANVLTF.

This clone was seen once. The chain is built from TRBV21-1 and TRBJ1-5; no check of the table's D call, TRBD1, against the DNA was made. TRBV21-1 is assigned pseudogene status. The CDR3 runs to 15 residues. The CDR3 DNA follows: TGTGCCAGCAGCAAAGTAACAGGGGGATCTCAGCCCCAGCATTTT. Residues: CASSKVTGGSQPQHF.

The chain employs TRBV6-6 and TRBJ1-1; D possibly corresponds to TRBD1 (5 bases). This CDR3 has 13 residues. V lost 7 bases to trimming and J lost 1 base, with 10 bases between them. The germline gives CDR1 MNHNY, CDR2 SVGAGI (reference sequence). The CDR3 loop reads CASNRQPNTEAFF. CDR3 sequence (DNA): TGTGCCAGCAATAGACAGCCGAACACTGAAGCTTTCTTT.

The J gene is TRBJ2-7, the V gene TRBV20-1; unclear D gene. Germline V CDR1 and CDR2: DFQATT, SNEGSKA (reference sequence). This CDR3 contains 11 residues. V was pared by 3 bases and J by 6 bases, with 9 bases between. CDR3 in DNA: TGCAGTGCTAGTTGGGCTGCCGAGCAGTACTTC. Translation: CSASWAAEQYF.

The V gene is TRBV14, the J gene TRBJ1-4; 7 bases fit TRBD1. The CDR3 covers 14 residues. The germline V gene has CDR1 SGHDN and CDR2 FVKESK. Unmatched junction bases numbered 3, after V lost 4 bases and J lost 4 bases. CDR3 sequence reads: CASSRQGYNEKLFF. CDR3 DNA: TGTGCCAGCAGCCGACAGGGCTATAATGAAAAACTGTTTTTT.

V gene TRBV28 combines with J gene TRBJ2-1; the match to TRBD2 covers 8 bases. Per the germline V gene, CDR1 is MDHEN and CDR2 is SYDVKM. CDR3 length: 15 residues. J was trimmed by 9 bases and V by 5 bases; bases with no gene match: 12. CDR3 loop: CASSRLATGSFEQFF. For the CDR3, the DNA is TGTGCCAGCAGTCGACTAGCGACTGGTTCCTTTGAGCAGTTCTTC.